One TCR beta chain is described in this entry. A much bigger clone sits one base away, suggesting this may be a read error. No conserved phenylalanine or tryptophan ends this CDR3, so it is likely a read error. The sample originates from a study of blood T cells in healthy people across ages. A J-beta primer mix and a sample-barcoded 5' primer were used in a second PCR of roughly 6 to 12 cycles. One entry per CDR3 protein results from TCRdb running MiXCR on the 5' RACE reads. The repertoire holds approximately 810,000 distinct CDR3 sequences, with about 37% as singletons. Germline V gives CDR1 ENHRY, CDR2 SYGVKD. V lost 8 bases and J lost 6; bases outside the gene matches: 8. The CDR3 spans 15 residues.

The chain combines TRBV10-3 with TRBJ2-1, with 12 bases fitting TRBD1. The receptor was isolated from a man between 18 and 35 years old in good health. Specimen: blood. This CDR3 reads CAIAERGQGANEQFS. The CDR3 coding sequence is TGTGCCATCGCCGAACGGGGACAGGGGGCCAATGAGCAGTTCTCC.